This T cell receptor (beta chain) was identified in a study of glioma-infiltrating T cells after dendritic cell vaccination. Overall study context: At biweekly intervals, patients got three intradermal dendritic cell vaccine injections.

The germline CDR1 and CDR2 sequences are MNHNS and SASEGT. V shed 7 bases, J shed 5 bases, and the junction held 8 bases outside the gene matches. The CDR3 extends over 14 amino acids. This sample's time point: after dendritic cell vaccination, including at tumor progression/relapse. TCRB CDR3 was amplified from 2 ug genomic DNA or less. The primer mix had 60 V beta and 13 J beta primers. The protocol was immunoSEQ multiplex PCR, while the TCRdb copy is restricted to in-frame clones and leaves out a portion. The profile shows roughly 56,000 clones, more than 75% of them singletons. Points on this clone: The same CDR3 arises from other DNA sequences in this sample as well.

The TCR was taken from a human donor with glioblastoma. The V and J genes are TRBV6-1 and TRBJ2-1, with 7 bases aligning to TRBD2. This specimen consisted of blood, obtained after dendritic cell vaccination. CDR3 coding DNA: TGTGCCAGCACCCGTGGGGCGGGGGACAATGAGCAGTTCTTC. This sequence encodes CASTRGAGDNEQFF.